This passage covers 13 T cell receptor beta chains from one sample sequenced in a study of T cells in Graves' hyperthyroidism and ophthalmopathy. RNA transcripts gave rise to amplified TCR beta CDR3 regions. The HTBI primer set served for first-round RT-PCR of the TCR CDR3. TCRdb reanalysed the multiplex PCR reads using MiXCR and keeps one entry per CDR3 protein. The sample holds around 200,000 distinct CDR3 sequences, approximately 17% seen once. Sequencing was done on a sample of blood. The receptors were sampled from a woman aged 50 to 65 with Graves' hyperthyroidism.

This clonotype was observed at least ten times. V and J are TRBV19 and TRBJ1-2; possibly TRBD1 for D (5 bases). The V gene lost 4 bases and the J gene lost 3 bases, with 15 bases spanning the gap. Germline V gene sequence: CDR1 LNHDA, CDR2 SQIVND (reference sequence). The CDR3 covers 15 residues. The CDR3 nucleotides are TGTGCCAGTAGTACTTCCGCGGGGGTAGACTATGGCTACACCTTC. Its translation is CASSTSAGVDYGYTF.

This clonotype is labeled as medium-sized. This chain joins TRBV3-1 and TRBJ2-2, with D perhaps TRBD2 (5 bases). The CDR3 is 16 residues long. The V end lost 4 bases, the J end lost 0 bases, and 12 bases lay between the germline ends. Germline-derived CDR1 and CDR2 are LGHDT and YNNKEL (reference sequence). CDR3: CASSRLGSSNTGELFF. The CDR3 bases are TGTGCCAGCAGCCGTCTGGGGAGCTCGAACACCGGGGAGCTGTTTTTT. Combining the CDR3 with reference TRBV3-1 and TRBJ2-2 gives the whole variable domain DTAVSQTPKYLVTQMGNDKSIKCEQNLGHDTMYWYKQDSKKFLKIMFSYNNKELIINETVPNRFSPKSPDKAHLNLHINSLELGDSAVYFCASSRLGSSNTGELFFGEGSRLTVL.

The rearrangement uses TRBV28 and TRBJ1-1; possibly TRBD1 for D (5 bases). V lost 3 bases, J lost 1 base, and 18 bases lay in between. The germline gives CDR1 MDHEN, CDR2 SYDVKM. CDR3 size: 17 residues. The CDR3 DNA sequence: TGTGCCAGCAGTTTCAGCCAAAGGGGAGGTAAGAACACTGAAGCTTTCTTT. Its protein product is CASSFSQRGGKNTEAFF.

Ten or more counts support this clonotype. One end of the junction fails to match germline, which may point to a read error. J is TRBJ2-2 and V is TRBV4-2, with 7 bases matching TRBD2. This CDR3 is 17 amino acids long. Germline-derived CDR1 and CDR2 are LGHNA and YNFKEQ. The CDR3 reads CASSQAGTTWGTGELFF. CDR3 coding DNA: TGTGCCAGCAGCCAAGCAGGGACTACGTGGGGGACCGGGGAGCTATTTTTT.

This clonotype was observed many times. The rearrangement links TRBV20-1 to TRBJ2-7; 9 nucleotides agree with TRBD1. CDR1 is DFQATT, CDR2 SNEGSKA, per germline (reference sequence). Unmatched junction bases numbered 7, after V lost 1 base and J lost 3 bases. CDR3 length: 15 amino acids. The CDR3 DNA sequence: TGCAGTGCTAGAGTTTTTATGGGACAGGGCTACGAGCAGTACTTC. Protein sequence: CSARVFMGQGYEQYF.

The chain recombines TRBV4-3 with TRBJ2-3; no reliable D call. Trimming took 3 bases from V and 2 from J, leaving 9 bases between them. The V gene's germline CDR1 is LGHNA and CDR2 YSLEER. The CDR3 is made up of 14 amino acids. The CDR3 DNA reads as TGCGCCAGCAGCCAGACATCGTACACAGATACGCAGTATTTT. It codes for CASSQTSYTDTQYF.

This clonotype was detected many times. This chain uses TRBV20-1 with TRBJ1-1; D unresolved. V was shortened by 6 bases and J by 1 base, with 15 bases between the two germline ends. CDR1 and CDR2 (germline): DFQATT, SNEGSKA (reference sequence). The CDR3 totals 14 residues. CDR3 in DNA: TGCAGTGCCCATTCGAACTACCGGAACACTGAAGCTTTCTTT. This codes for CSAHSNYRNTEAFF.

This clonotype was detected ten times or more. The chain couples TRBV11-2 to TRBJ2-1; D is possibly TRBD1 (6 bases). There are 14 residues in the CDR3. Per germline, CDR1 SGHAT and CDR2 FQNNGV. The ends were cut back, 4 bases at V and 5 bases at J, with 12 bases in the middle. For the CDR3, the DNA is TGTGCCAGCAGCTGGAACAGGGTAAACAATGAGCAGTTCTTC. This sequence encodes CASSWNRVNNEQFF.

The sample holds many counts of this clonotype. The CDR3 DNA reads TGTGCCAGCAGGGACAGGAGATATGGCTACACCTTC. Its translation is CASRDRRYGYTF. The J gene is TRBJ1-2, the V gene TRBV12-3 or TRBV12-4; 7 nucleotides match TRBD1. This CDR3 is built from 12 residues. V lost 6 bases and J lost 5; bases outside the gene matches: 3.

CDR3 amino acids: CSVLDRGKNIQYF. CDR3 DNA: TGCAGCGTTCTGGACAGGGGTAAAAACATTCAGTACTTC. The chain uses TRBV29-1 and TRBJ2-4; 9 bases are shared with TRBD1. This CDR3 has 13 residues. CDR1 is SQVTM and CDR2 is ANQGSEA in the germline V gene. V dropped 5 bases and J dropped 4; count of bases not matched to a gene: 3.

V is TRBV4-1 and J is TRBJ1-2; D gene unclear. Germline CDR1 and CDR2: MGHRA and YSYEKL. Deletions cut 1 base from V and 4 bases from J, with 10 bases between. The CDR3 extends over 14 amino acids. The CDR3 spells CASSQVEGFYGYTF. The CDR3 DNA reads as TGCGCCAGCAGCCAAGTCGAAGGGTTCTATGGCTACACCTTC.

This sequence joins TRBV5-8 and TRBJ1-6; D call uncertain. Per germline, CDR1 SGHTS and CDR2 YDEGEE. Trimming removed 6 bases from V and 5 bases from J, with 18 bases in between. The CDR3 loop spans 16 amino acids. The CDR3 DNA sequence: TGTGCCAGCACCTCCGAGACGGGGAGTCATAATTCACCCCTCCACTTT. Protein product: CASTSETGSHNSPLHF.

The V gene is TRBV6-2 or TRBV6-3, the J gene TRBJ2-2; D is unclear. V gave up 7 bases and J gave up 1 base, with 13 bases separating them. CDR3 length: 15 residues. In germline, CDR1 is MNHEY, CDR2 SVGEGT. CDR3 amino acids: CASTSTLLNTGELFF. In DNA form, the CDR3 reads TGTGCCAGCACTAGTACACTCTTGAACACCGGGGAGCTGTTTTTT.